Shown below are 9 T cell receptor beta chains from a single sample sequenced in a study of T cells in Graves' hyperthyroidism and ophthalmopathy. TCR beta CDR3 sequences were amplified from RNA transcripts. In the first-round RT-PCR of the TCR CDR3, the HTBI primer set was used. TCRdb passed the multiplex PCR reads through MiXCR, listing each CDR3 protein once. The sample lists 500,000 or so distinct CDR3 sequences; roughly 17% were seen once. Sequencing was carried out using blood. These receptors came from a woman under 30 with Graves' ophthalmopathy.

This clonotype has just a few counts. This rearrangement joins TRBV20-1 to TRBJ2-2, with D unclear. The germline V gene encodes CDR1 DFQATT and CDR2 SNEGSKA (reference sequence). The V end was cut by 6 bases, the J end by 0 bases, with 23 bases between. The CDR3 runs to 18 residues. The chain's CDR3 is CSAIDTRSVSANTGELFF. As DNA, the CDR3 is TGCAGTGCAATAGATACCCGTTCGGTCTCGGCGAACACCGGGGAGCTGTTTTTT.

This sequence joins TRBV6-9 and TRBJ1-3; no firm D call. In germline, CDR1 is MNHGY, CDR2 SVAAGI. Trimming stripped 3 bases from V and 4 bases from J, with 19 bases between. The CDR3 is made up of 17 amino acids. Here the CDR3 DNA reads TGTGCCAGCAGTTACGGCCTCCGGGGAGGGTGGGGAAACACCATATATTTT. Encoded protein: CASSYGLRGGWGNTIYF.

This clonotype was observed at least ten times. The genes are TRBV18 and TRBJ1-1; TRBD1 might be the D (6 bases). The CDR3 runs 15 residues. V lost 5 bases to trimming and J lost 1 base, with 14 bases between them. The germline V gene encodes CDR1 KGHSH and CDR2 LQKENI. CDR3 nucleotides: TGTGCCAGCTCATCCCAGACAGGCGCGAACACTGAAGCTTTCTTT. Translating gives CASSSQTGANTEAFF.

Ten or more counts support this clonotype. V gene TRBV15 combines with J gene TRBJ2-3; the D is unclear. Trimming removed 0 bases at V and 5 bases at J, with 18 bases between. The germline gives CDR1 LNHNV, CDR2 YYDKDF (reference sequence). The CDR3 spans 17 residues. The CDR3 DNA reads TGTGCCACCAGCAGAGATAGGCCAGGCAACGGCAGAGATACGCAGTATTTT. Translating it yields CATSRDRPGNGRDTQYF.

V usage is TRBV20-1 and J usage is TRBJ1-4, with D perhaps matching TRBD1 (6 bases). The CDR3 is made up of 13 amino acids. V shed 8 bases and J shed 9 bases, with 19 bases lying between them. CDR1 and CDR2 (germline): DFQATT, SNEGSKA (reference sequence). CDR3 in DNA: TGCAGTCCGATAGAGGGGACATGGAAAAAACTGTTTTTT. It is translated as CSPIEGTWKKLFF.

This clonotype was detected once. A read error may explain this, as a much larger clone is one base away. This chain links TRBV11-2 with TRBJ1-1; D unresolved. Germline CDR1 and CDR2: SGHAT and FQNNGV. The length of the CDR3 is 14 residues. CDR3 sequence (DNA): TGTGCCAGCAGCGCCGTCGGAGGGAACACTGAAGCTCTCTTT. Residues: CASSAVGGNTEALF.

The chain joins TRBV11-1 to TRBJ2-5, with TRBD2 identical over 10 bases. There are 16 residues in the CDR3. The V gene end was trimmed by 5 bases and the J gene end by 5 bases; junction bases not matched to a gene: 11. Looked up from germline, CDR1 is SGHAT and CDR2 is FQDESV (reference sequence). This CDR3 is CASSLWQREGRETQYF. Written as DNA, the CDR3 is TGTGCCAGCAGCCTATGGCAGCGGGAGGGCCGGGAGACCCAGTACTTC. The full variable domain, with the rest looked up from reference TRBV11-1 and TRBJ2-5, is EAEVAQSPRYKITEKSQAVAFWCDPISGHATLYWYRQILGQGPELLVQFQDESVVDDSQLPKDRFSAERLKGVDSTLKIQPAELGDSAMYLCASSLWQREGRETQYFGPGTRLLVL.

A few counts support this clonotype. The J gene is TRBJ1-2, the V gene TRBV6-1; TRBD1 agrees at 7 bases. The CDR3 length is 14 residues. CDR1 and CDR2 (germline): MNHNS, SASEGT. The trim removed 3 bases at V and 4 bases at J, leaving 5 bases unmatched. DNA for the CDR3: TGTGCCAGCAGTGAGACAGGGAGCGGCTATGGCTACACCTTC. Its translation: CASSETGSGYGYTF.

This clonotype was counted many times. The chain employs TRBV27 and TRBJ2-1; 7 nucleotides line up with TRBD2. Germline V gene sequence: CDR1 MNHEY, CDR2 SMNVEV (reference sequence). After removal of 3 bases from V and 6 bases from J, the junction contained 8 bases not matched to a gene. The CDR3 sequence is 15 residues long. The CDR3 DNA reads TGTGCCAGCAGTTTGGTAGAGACTAGCTTCAATGAGCAGTTCTTC. Translated, it gives CASSLVETSFNEQFF.